This T cell receptor (beta chain) originates from a study of T-cell memory formation after mild COVID-19. CDR1 is MNHEY and CDR2 is SVGAGI in the germline V gene. The V end was cut by 7 bases, the J end by 3 bases, with 12 bases between. The CDR3 has 13 residues. 5'RACE primed at constant segments yielded TCR alpha and TCR beta cDNA libraries bearing sample barcodes and UMIs. One entry per CDR3 protein results from TCRdb running MiXCR on the 5' RACE reads. The sample lists roughly 150,000 distinct CDR3 sequences; roughly 15% were seen once. V and J are TRBV6-5 and TRBJ1-1, with D perhaps TRBD1 (6 bases). The clonotype originates from an adult woman who had mild COVID-19 (a few samples of this study predate the infection). Cell type and time point are not known. The sample comprised PBMCs or a T cell subset sorted from them (not recorded which). The CDR3 nucleotides are TGTGCCAGCATGGGGGCAGGCCACACTGAAGCTTTCTTT. Protein: CASMGAGHTEAFF.